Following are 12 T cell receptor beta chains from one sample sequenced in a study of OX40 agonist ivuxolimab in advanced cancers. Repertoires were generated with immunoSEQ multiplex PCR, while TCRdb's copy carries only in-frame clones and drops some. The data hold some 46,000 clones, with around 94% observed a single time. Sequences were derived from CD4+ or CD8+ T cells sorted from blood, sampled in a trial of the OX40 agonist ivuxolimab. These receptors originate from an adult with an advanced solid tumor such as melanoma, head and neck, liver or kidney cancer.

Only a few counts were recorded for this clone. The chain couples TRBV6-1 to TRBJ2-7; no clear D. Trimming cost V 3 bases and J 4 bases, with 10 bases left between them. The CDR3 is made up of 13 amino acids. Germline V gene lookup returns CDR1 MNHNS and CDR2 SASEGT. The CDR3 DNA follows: TGTGCCAGCAGTGACGGCCACTTATACGAGCAGTACTTC. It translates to CASSDGHLYEQYF.

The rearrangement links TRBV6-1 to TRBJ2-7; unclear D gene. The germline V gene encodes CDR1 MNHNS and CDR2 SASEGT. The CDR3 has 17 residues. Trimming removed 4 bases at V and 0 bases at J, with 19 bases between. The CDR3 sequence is CASSAPRDFGASYEQYF. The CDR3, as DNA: TGTGCCAGCAGTGCCCCCAGAGATTTTGGCGCCTCCTACGAGCAGTACTTC.

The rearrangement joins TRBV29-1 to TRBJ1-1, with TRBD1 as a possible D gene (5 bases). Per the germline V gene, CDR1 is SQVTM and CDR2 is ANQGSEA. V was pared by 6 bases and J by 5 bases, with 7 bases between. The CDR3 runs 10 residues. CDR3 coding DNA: TGCAGCGTCCGGGGGACTGAAGCTTTCTTT. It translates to CSVRGTEAFF.

The CDR3 region is CASSLGWHKVNTEAFF. CDR3 in DNA: TGTGCCAGCAGCTTAGGCTGGCACAAGGTGAACACTGAAGCTTTCTTT. The chain combines TRBV7-9 with TRBJ1-1; D is unclear. V lost 1 base and J 0 bases, leaving 12 bases between the germline ends. Germline V gene data show CDR1 as SEHNR and CDR2 as FQNEAQ (reference sequence). The CDR3 consists of 16 residues.

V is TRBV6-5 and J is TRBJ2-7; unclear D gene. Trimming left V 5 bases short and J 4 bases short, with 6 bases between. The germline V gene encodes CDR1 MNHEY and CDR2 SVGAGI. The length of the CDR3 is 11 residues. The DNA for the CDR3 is TGTGCCAGCAGTGTCGGGTACGAGCAGTACTTC. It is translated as CASSVGYEQYF.

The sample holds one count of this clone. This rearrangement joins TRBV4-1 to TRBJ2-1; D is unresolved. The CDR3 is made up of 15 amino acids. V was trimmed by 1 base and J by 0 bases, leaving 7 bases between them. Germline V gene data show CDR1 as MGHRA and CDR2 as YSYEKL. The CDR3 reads CASSQVLSSYNEQFF. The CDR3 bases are TGCGCCAGCAGCCAAGTGCTGAGCTCCTACAATGAGCAGTTCTTC.

In DNA form, the CDR3 reads TGTGCCAGTAGTATTAATAGCGATAGTTACGAGCAGTACTTC. Protein sequence: CASSINSDSYEQYF. The rearrangement uses TRBV19 and TRBJ2-7, with D perhaps TRBD2 (5 bases). The CDR3 length is 14 residues. Germline V gives CDR1 LNHDA, CDR2 SQIVND (reference sequence). V was pared by 3 bases and J by 4 bases, with 13 bases between.

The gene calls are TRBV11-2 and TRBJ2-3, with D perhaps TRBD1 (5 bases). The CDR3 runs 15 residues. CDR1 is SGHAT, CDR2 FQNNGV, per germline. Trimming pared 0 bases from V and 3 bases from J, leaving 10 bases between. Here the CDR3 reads CASSLEATVTDTQYF. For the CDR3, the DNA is TGTGCCAGCAGCTTAGAAGCGACAGTGACAGATACGCAGTATTTT.

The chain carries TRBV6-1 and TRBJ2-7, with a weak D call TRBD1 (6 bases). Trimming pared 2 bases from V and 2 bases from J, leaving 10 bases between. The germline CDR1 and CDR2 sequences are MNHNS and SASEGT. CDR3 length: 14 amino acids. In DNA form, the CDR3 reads TGTGCCAGCAGTGAATGGGCAGGGGCCTACGAGCAGTACTTC. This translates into CASSEWAGAYEQYF.

The CDR3 DNA follows: TGTGCCTGGATGACCTGGACGGAGACAATGAGGCAGTTCTTC. Its protein product is CAWMTWTETMRQFF. The genes are TRBV30 and TRBJ2-1; D uncertain. The CDR3 is 14 residues long. Between the trimmed V and J ends, which lost 4 bases and 12 bases, there was a span of 22 bases. CDR1 is GTSNPN and CDR2 is SVGIG in the germline V gene (reference sequence).

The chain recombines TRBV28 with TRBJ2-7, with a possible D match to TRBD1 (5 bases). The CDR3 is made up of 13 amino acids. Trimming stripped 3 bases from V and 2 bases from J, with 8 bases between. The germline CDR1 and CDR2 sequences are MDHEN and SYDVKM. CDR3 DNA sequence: TGTGCCAGCAGTTTCGACAGACCCTACGAGCAGTACTTC. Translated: CASSFDRPYEQYF.

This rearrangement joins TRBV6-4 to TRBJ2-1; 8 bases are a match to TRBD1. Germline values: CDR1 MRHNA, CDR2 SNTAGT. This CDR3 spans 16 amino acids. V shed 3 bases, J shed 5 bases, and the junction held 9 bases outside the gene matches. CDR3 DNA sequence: TGTGCCAGCAGTGAGAGACAGGGGTTGGTGAACAATGAGCAGTTCTTC. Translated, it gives CASSERQGLVNNEQFF.